Detailed here is one T cell receptor beta chain. What it binds is unknown. Sequenced by immunoSEQ multiplex PCR; TCRdb stores in-frame clones only, minus some. The table includes 80,000 to 100,000 clones, around four fifths detected once. The data belong to a study of graft-versus-host responses after intestinal transplantation. Study details: Tacrolimus plus steroids were given to all recipients for approximately 3 years, preceded by anti-thymocyte globulin induction.

General study results and limits: Detection of GvH clones occurred in recipient marrow, and some had their first appearance in ileum or blood.

The CDR3 contains 17 residues. This receptor was taken from a human donor who received an intestinal transplant. This specimen consisted of unstimulated CD8+ T cells sorted from spleen or lymph node cells, obtained before intestinal transplant. V usage is TRBV12-2 and J usage is TRBJ2-1. TRBV12-2 is a recognized pseudogene. CDR3 DNA sequence: TGTGCAAGTCGCTCCCCCGGCCGGCAGTTCCCTAACAATGAGCAGTTCTTC. The encoded protein is CASRSPGRQFPNNEQFF.